This T cell receptor beta chain is drawn from a study of blood T cell repertoires in COVID-19. As for the study in general: T cells, B-cell-depleted T cells, or PBMCs supplied cDNA or gDNA.

In this sample, this clone turned up once. V lost 5 bases and J 2 bases, leaving 10 bases between the germline ends. This CDR3 has 13 residues. Germline V gene data show CDR1 as MGHRA and CDR2 as YSYEKL. Authors' methods: Reference gene primer amplification in the assay estimated nucleated cell counts. Sequencing was performed with immunoSEQ multiplex PCR; in TCRdb, only in-frame clones are kept and a portion is missing. V and J calls and clone size are given by that table; D and trimming were obtained from the DNA. This table holds approximately 460,000 clones, 89% found once. The sequenced material came from peripheral blood. The receptor was isolated from a man in his late teens or twenties with COVID-19, enrolled during active disease. The rearrangement links TRBV4-1 to TRBJ2-7, with D unclear. The CDR3 reads CASSAGDTYEQYF. The CDR3 DNA reads TGCGCCAGCAGCGCCGGAGATACCTACGAGCAGTACTTC.